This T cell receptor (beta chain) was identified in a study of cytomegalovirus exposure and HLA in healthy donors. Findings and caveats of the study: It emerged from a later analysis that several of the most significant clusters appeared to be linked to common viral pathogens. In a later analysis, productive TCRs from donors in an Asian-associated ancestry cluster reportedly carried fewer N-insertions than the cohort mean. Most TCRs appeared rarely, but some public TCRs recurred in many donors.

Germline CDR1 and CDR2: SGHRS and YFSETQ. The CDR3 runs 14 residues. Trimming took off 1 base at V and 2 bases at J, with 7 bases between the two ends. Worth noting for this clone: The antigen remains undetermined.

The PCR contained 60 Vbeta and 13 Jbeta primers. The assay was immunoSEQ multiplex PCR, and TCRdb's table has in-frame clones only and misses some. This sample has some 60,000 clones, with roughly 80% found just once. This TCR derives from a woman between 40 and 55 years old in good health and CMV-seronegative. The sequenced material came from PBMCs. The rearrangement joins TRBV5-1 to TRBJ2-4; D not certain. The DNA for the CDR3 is TGCGCCAGCAGCTTGTTACATTCCAAAAACATTCAGTACTTC. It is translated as CASSLLHSKNIQYF.